This TCR beta chain was sequenced during a study of PD-L1 blockade in urothelial cancer. Study-level background: Analysis of blood occurred 3 weeks (second dose) and 6 weeks after treatment start.

The data were produced by immunoSEQ multiplex PCR, yet TCRdb's version contains in-frame clones alone and is incomplete. The sample yields around 40,000 clones, 80% to 90% seen once. General study points: Lower pretreatment blood TCR clonality, under the median, predicted better survival, researchers reported.

Germline lookup yields CDR1 SGDLS and CDR2 YYNGEE. The CDR3 covers 16 residues. Trimming shortened V by 2 bases and J by 7 bases, and 19 bases separated the two germline ends. Time point: peripheral blood 6 weeks after treatment start. On this clone itself: Its antigen remains unidentified.

This receptor was taken from a man aged 65-85 years with urothelial cancer. The chain recombines TRBV9 with TRBJ2-1; D perhaps matches TRBD2 (5 bases). The sequencing here drew on PBMCs, taken around atezolizumab (anti-PD-L1) treatment. CDR3 coding DNA: TGTGCCAGCAGCGTGGGAACGCAGCGGCCTCGGAATGAGCAGTTCTTC. Protein sequence: CASSVGTQRPRNEQFF.